This T cell receptor beta chain was retrieved from a study of beta chain features in type 1 diabetes. The study, taken as a whole, reports: The influence of HLA type on TCRB rearrangement stayed undetermined.

This clone was counted between two and nine times. Its matching antigen is unknown. The entirety of the isolated RNA underwent reverse transcription, so expressed TCRB transcripts were sequenced. Profiling relied on immunoSEQ multiplex PCR, and the TCRdb table lists in-frame clones only, not all of them. Of 680,000 or so clones listed, 15% to 19% are singletons. Germline V gene data show CDR1 as MNHNY and CDR2 as SVGAGI (reference sequence). Trimming took 4 bases from V and 6 from J; bases not matched to a gene: 8. CDR3 size: 15 residues. This clonotype originated in a man in his late teens or twenties in good health. The gene calls are TRBV6-6 and TRBJ2-2; 7 nucleotides line up with TRBD1. The sequencing input was naive CD4+ T cells from blood. CDR3 nucleotides: TGTGCCAGCAGTTCCCAAGACAGGGTCTCCGGGGAGCTGTTTTTT. Its translation is CASSSQDRVSGELFF.